The 11 T cell receptor beta chains below were found in one sample sequenced in a study of blood T cell repertoires in COVID-19. Generated by immunoSEQ multiplex PCR, the TCRdb table keeps only in-frame clones and is missing some. The sample has 270,000 or so clones; around 89% are singletons. What was sequenced was peripheral blood. The receptors originated from a man aged 40-49 years with acute or convalescent COVID-19.

This chain joins TRBV5-4 and TRBJ2-3, with 13 bases aligning to TRBD2. The junction had 1 base not matched to a gene; V was cut back by 3 bases and J by 0 bases. Germline V CDR1 and CDR2: SGHNT, YYREEE (reference sequence). The CDR3 consists of 16 residues. CDR3 coding DNA: TGTGCCAGCAGCTCGGGACTAGCGGGGAGCACAGATACGCAGTATTTT. Translation: CASSSGLAGSTDTQYF.

The chain carries TRBV20-1 and TRBJ2-1; no clear D. The V gene's germline CDR1 is DFQATT and CDR2 SNEGSKA (reference sequence). The CDR3 runs 10 residues. Trimming took 3 bases from V and 8 from J, leaving 5 bases between them. In DNA, the CDR3 is TGCAGTGCTAGTGCGGATGAGCAGTTCTTC. This encodes CSASADEQFF.

The rearrangement links TRBV9 to TRBJ1-5, with D hard to call. The length of the CDR3 is 13 residues. V lost 2 bases, J lost 4 bases, and 7 bases lay in between. Germline CDR1 and CDR2: SGDLS and YYNGEE. Here the CDR3 DNA reads TGTGCCAGCAGCGTTGGCAAGAATCAGCCCCAGCATTTT. Protein product: CASSVGKNQPQHF.

The gene calls are TRBV29-1 and TRBJ2-2; the D gene is possibly TRBD2 (5 bases). V lost 8 bases and J 2 bases, leaving 9 bases between the germline ends. The CDR3 is made up of 12 amino acids. Per germline, CDR1 SQVTM and CDR2 ANQGSEA. CDR3 nucleotide sequence: TGCAGCTCCCGGGGTAACACCGGGGAGCTGTTTTTT. Protein sequence: CSSRGNTGELFF.

The genes are TRBV10-2 and TRBJ2-7, with 7 bases fitting TRBD2. This CDR3 spans 14 amino acids. Germline CDR1 and CDR2: WSHSY and SAAADI. The trim removed 8 bases at V and 2 bases at J, leaving 9 bases unmatched. CDR3 amino acids: CASLGTGGPYEQYF. The CDR3, as DNA: TGCGCCAGCTTGGGAACGGGGGGACCCTACGAGCAGTACTTC.

This chain connects TRBV11-2 to TRBJ1-4; TRBD1 aligns across 9 bases. V was pared by 2 bases and J by 6 bases, with 4 bases of the junction left unmatched. Germline V lookup: CDR1 SGHAT, CDR2 FQNNGV. This CDR3 has 15 amino acids. The CDR3 DNA reads as TGTGCCAGCAGCTTAACCGGGACAGGGCATGAAAAACTGTTTTTT. This translates into CASSLTGTGHEKLFF. Together with reference TRBV11-2 and TRBJ1-4, the CDR3 gives the full variable domain: EAGVAQSPRYKIIEKRQSVAFWCNPISGHATLYWYQQILGQGPKLLIQFQNNGVVDDSQLPKDRFSAERLKGVDSTLKIQPAKLEDSAVYLCASSLTGTGHEKLFFGSGTQLSVL.

DNA for the CDR3: TGTGCCAGCGGGACAGTCAAGAATCAGCCCCAGCATTTT. Its protein product is CASGTVKNQPQHF. The chain carries TRBV2 and TRBJ1-5; 7 positions match TRBD1. The V and J ends lost 8 bases and 4 bases, in that order; junction bases with no gene match: 5. CDR1 is SNHLY, CDR2 FYNNEI, per germline. The CDR3 contains 13 residues.

The J gene is TRBJ2-2, the V gene TRBV3-1 (or the pseudogene TRBV3-2), with 9 bases that match TRBD2. Unmatched junction bases numbered 2, after V lost 0 bases and J lost 6 bases. Germline values: CDR1 LGHDT, CDR2 YNNKEL (reference sequence). The CDR3 loop spans 15 amino acids. CDR3 sequence (DNA): TGTGCCAGCAGCCAAGAAGGCGGGGGGGCCGGGGAGCTGTTTTTT. Its protein product is CASSQEGGGAGELFF.

The chain uses TRBV5-1 and TRBJ2-7, with 11 positions matching TRBD2. From germline, CDR1 is SGHRS and CDR2 YFSETQ. The V segment lost 4 bases and the J segment 1 base; nucleotides outside the gene matches: 4. CDR3 length: 15 amino acids. The CDR3 loop is CASSPSGGPSYEQYF. CDR3 coding DNA: TGCGCCAGCAGCCCTAGCGGGGGGCCTTCCTACGAGCAGTACTTC.

This clone was detected only a few times. The chain carries TRBV6-5 and TRBJ2-7; D is undetermined. CDR1 MNHEY and CDR2 SVGAGI come from the germline V gene. CDR3 size: 13 residues. Trimming stripped 7 bases from V and 1 base from J, with 11 bases between. The CDR3 sequence: CASKAQASYEQYF. In DNA, the CDR3 is TGTGCCAGCAAGGCGCAGGCTTCCTACGAGCAGTACTTC.

The count of this clone is one. The J gene is TRBJ2-1, the V gene TRBV10-1, with 7 bases that match TRBD2. This CDR3 comprises 13 residues. The V gene's germline CDR1 is WNHNN and CDR2 SYGVQD (reference sequence). V shed 5 bases, J shed 14 bases, and the junction held 12 bases outside the gene matches. DNA for the CDR3: TGCGCCAGCAGTCGTTTCCCGAGCGGGATTGAGTTCTTC. It encodes CASSRFPSGIEFF.